These 11 T cell receptor beta chains came from one sample sequenced in a study of Graves' ophthalmopathy and Graves' hyperthyroidism. The authors amplified TCR beta CDR3 regions, and they did so from RNA transcripts for repertoire sequencing. First-round RT-PCR relied on HTBI primers, and a second-round multiplex PCR came next. TCRdb reanalysed the multiplex PCR reads using MiXCR and keeps one entry per CDR3 protein. The table has 300,000 to 450,000 distinct CDR3 sequences, roughly 15% seen once. The specimen was peripheral blood. Source of these receptors: an adult woman with stable Graves' hyperthyroidism.

The count of this clonotype is one. V gene TRBV7-2 combines with J gene TRBJ2-2, with D possibly matching TRBD2 (5 bases). The CDR3 spans 14 residues. The V end was cut by 5 bases, the J end by 7 bases, with 14 bases between. CDR1 and CDR2 from the germline V gene are SGHTA and FQGNSA. The DNA for the CDR3 is TGTGCCAGCAGCAAAGGACTCTGGGACGGGGAGCTGTTTTTT. This encodes CASSKGLWDGELFF. Together with reference TRBV7-2 and TRBJ2-2, the CDR3 gives the full variable domain: GAGVSQSPSNKVTEKGKDVELRCDPISGHTALYWYRQSLGQGLEFLIYFQGNSAPDKSGLPSDRFSAERTGGSVSTLTIQRTQQEDSAVYLCASSKGLWDGELFFGEGSRLTVL.

This clonotype was seen many times. V and J are TRBV27 and TRBJ2-7, with 11 bases fitting TRBD2. The V gene end was trimmed by 5 bases and the J gene end by 6 bases; junction bases not matched to a gene: 12. This CDR3 contains 16 residues. Germline-derived CDR1 and CDR2 are MNHEY and SMNVEV (reference sequence). Here the CDR3 reads CASSRPYSGRAVEQYF. CDR3 DNA: TGTGCCAGCAGTCGCCCCTATAGCGGGAGGGCCGTCGAGCAGTACTTC.

This clonotype has a single count. CDR3: CASSQNRQAAFF. CDR3 bases: TGTGCCAGCAGCCAGAACAGGCAGGCAGCTTTCTTT. This chain uses TRBV11-2 with TRBJ1-1; the D gene is possibly TRBD1 (5 bases). CDR3 size: 12 residues. V was pared by 5 bases and J by 10 bases, with 14 bases between. Germline V gene data show CDR1 as SGHAT and CDR2 as FQNNGV.

Only one count was recorded for this clonotype. This chain joins TRBV6-4 and TRBJ1-1; 12 bases align to TRBD1. CDR1 MRHNA and CDR2 SNTAGT come from the germline V gene. Trimming removed 3 bases from V and 7 bases from J; junction bases left unmatched: 12. The CDR3 is 17 residues long. The CDR3 DNA is TGTGCCAGCAGTGATCGGGGACAGGGGGCCCCTTGGGGTGAAGCTTTCTTT. Encoded protein: CASSDRGQGAPWGEAFF.

This clonotype was picked up many times. The V gene is TRBV5-1, the J gene TRBJ2-7, with 8 bases aligning to TRBD1. After removal of 2 bases from V and 5 bases from J, the junction contained 9 bases not matched to a gene. Germline values: CDR1 SGHRS, CDR2 YFSETQ. The CDR3 contains 15 residues. CDR3 sequence (DNA): TGCGCCAGCAGCTTCGTAATCCAGGGGGCCGACGAGCAGTACTTC. Its translation: CASSFVIQGADEQYF.

This clonotype has ten or more counts. The rearrangement joins TRBV5-6 to TRBJ2-7, with TRBD2 matching 7 bases. CDR3 size: 15 residues. After removal of 1 base from V and 3 bases from J, the junction contained 7 bases not matched to a gene. Germline loops: CDR1 SGHDT, CDR2 YYEEEE. The CDR3 nucleotides read TGTGCCAGCAGCTTGCACAGCGGGATTGTCTACGAGCAGTACTTC. This encodes CASSLHSGIVYEQYF.

At least ten counts were recorded for this clonotype. V gene TRBV6-5 combines with J gene TRBJ2-7; 14 positions agree with TRBD2. The CDR3 runs 17 residues. V shed 0 bases, J shed 3 bases, and the junction held 4 bases outside the gene matches. CDR1 MNHEY and CDR2 SVGAGI come from the germline V gene. The CDR3 DNA reads TGTGCCAGCAGTTACTCGCCGGGACTAGCGGGGGTCTACGAGCAGTACTTC. Protein: CASSYSPGLAGVYEQYF.

In its sample, this clonotype was seen many times. The chain couples TRBV14 to TRBJ2-5, with 7 positions matching TRBD1. Germline CDR1 and CDR2: SGHDN and FVKESK. The CDR3 is made up of 16 amino acids. The ends lost 3 bases at V and 7 bases at J; junction bases unmatched: 14. In DNA form, the CDR3 reads TGTGCCAGCAGCCAGACGGAGGACAGGCACGGGTGGACCCAGTACTTC. Translation gives CASSQTEDRHGWTQYF.

This clonotype occurred many times. The rearrangement links TRBV19 to TRBJ1-1, with a weak D call TRBD1 (5 bases). Germline V CDR1 and CDR2: LNHDA, SQIVND (reference sequence). The V gene lost 8 bases and the J gene lost 1 base, with 8 bases spanning the gap. CDR3 size: 12 residues. CDR3 region: CASHTGNTEAFF. The DNA of the CDR3 is TGTGCCAGTCACACAGGGAACACTGAAGCTTTCTTT.

This clonotype showed up many times. The rearrangement joins TRBV6-1 to TRBJ1-1; 8 bases are a match to TRBD1. Germline lookup yields CDR1 MNHNS and CDR2 SASEGT. V trimming: 3 bases; J trimming: 5 bases; junction bases outside the gene matches: 5. The CDR3 contains 14 residues. Written as DNA, the CDR3 is TGTGCCAGCAGTGACCAGGGGGCGGGGACTGAAGCTTTCTTT. This translates into CASSDQGAGTEAFF.

This clonotype was seen many times. The V and J genes are TRBV29-1 and TRBJ1-1, with a tentative D call TRBD1 (6 bases). Germline CDR1 and CDR2: SQVTM and ANQGSEA. V shed 4 bases and J shed 0 bases, with 9 bases lying between them. The CDR3 is 13 amino acids. CDR3 sequence reads: CSVGTAMNTEAFF. The CDR3 DNA follows: TGCAGCGTTGGGACAGCCATGAACACTGAAGCTTTCTTT.